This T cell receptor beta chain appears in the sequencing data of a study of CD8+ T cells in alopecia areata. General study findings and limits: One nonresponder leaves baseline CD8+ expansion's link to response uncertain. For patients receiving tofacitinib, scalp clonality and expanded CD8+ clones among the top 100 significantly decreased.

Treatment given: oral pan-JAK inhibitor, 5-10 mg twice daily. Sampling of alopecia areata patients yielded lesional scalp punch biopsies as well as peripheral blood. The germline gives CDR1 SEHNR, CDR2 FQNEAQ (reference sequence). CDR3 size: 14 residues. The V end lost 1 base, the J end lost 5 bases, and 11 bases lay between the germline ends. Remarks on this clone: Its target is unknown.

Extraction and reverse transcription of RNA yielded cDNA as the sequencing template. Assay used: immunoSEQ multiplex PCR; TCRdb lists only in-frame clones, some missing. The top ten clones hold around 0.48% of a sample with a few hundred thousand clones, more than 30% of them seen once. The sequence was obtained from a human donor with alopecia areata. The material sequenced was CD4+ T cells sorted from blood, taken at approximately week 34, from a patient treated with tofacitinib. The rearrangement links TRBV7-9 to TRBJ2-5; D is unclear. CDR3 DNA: TGTGCCAGCAGCTTAGGGGCTCTGCTCGAGACCCAGTACTTC. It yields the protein CASSLGALLETQYF.